Listed below are T cell receptor beta chains from one sample, sequenced in a study of T cell responses to AZD1222 COVID-19 vaccine. Using immunoSEQ multiplex PCR, the repertoire was profiled, and TCRdb retains in-frame clones only, with some absent. The repertoire has roughly 150,000 clones, around 88% of them found once; the top ten carry about 3.7%. Sequenced here: peripheral blood, sampled on day 0 of MenACWY control vaccination. The receptors derive from an adult in good health. CDR3s include the opening cysteine and the closing phenylalanine or tryptophan. Fields, in order: D gene, J gene, clone size, V gene, CDR3 protein, CDR3 DNA. D genes are given only for firm matches. Clone size is given for some rows only: seen once, a few or many times, or a class if the clone is expanded.

NA,TRBJ2-7,NA,TRBV5-1,CASSLVSGSYEQYF,TGCGCCAGCAGCCTCGTCTCAGGGTCGTACGAGCAGTACTTC
TRBD1,TRBJ1-3,NA,TRBV4-2,CASATTTGDPGNTIYF,TGTGCCAGCGCCACTACTACAGGGGACCCTGGAAACACCATATATTTT
TRBD1,TRBJ1-4,few,TRBV4-3,CASSQASGGKLFF,TGCGCCAGCAGCCAAGCTTCAGGGGGAAAACTGTTTTTT
NA,TRBJ2-1,once,TRBV5-1,CASSRDWKNNEQFF,TGCGCCAGCAGCAGGGACTGGAAGAACAATGAGCAGTTCTTC
NA,TRBJ2-4,NA,TRBV3-1/TRBV3-2,CASSYFRDETKNIQYF,TGTGCCAGCAGTTATTTCAGGGATGAGACCAAAAACATTCAGTACTTC
NA,TRBJ2-7,NA,TRBV6-2/TRBV6-3,CASSYHGAYEQYF,TGTGCCAGCAGTTACCACGGAGCCTACGAGCAGTACTTC
TRBD2,TRBJ2-2,NA,TRBV7-3,CASSLNSAGYLFF,TGTGCCAGCAGCTTAAATTCAGCGGGGTACCTGTTTTTT
NA,TRBJ1-6,NA,TRBV5-1,CASSAGLTRPNSPLHF,TGCGCCAGCAGCGCAGGTTTGACAAGGCCAAATTCACCCCTCCACTTT
NA,TRBJ1-2,NA,TRBV3-1/TRBV3-2,CASSQDHTGWTEIYYTF,TGTGCCAGCAGCCAAGATCACACGGGGTGGACTGAGATTTACTACACCTTC
TRBD1,TRBJ1-1,few,TRBV19,CASSIRQGTNTEAFF,TGTGCCAGTAGTATAAGACAGGGGACAAACACTGAAGCTTTCTTT
NA,TRBJ1-2,NA,TRBV10-3,CAISPGRAYGYTF,TGTGCCATCAGTCCCGGACGGGCCTATGGCTACACCTTC
NA,TRBJ2-5,NA,TRBV7-9,CASSYRGREETQYF,TGTGCCAGCAGCTACAGGGGGAGGGAAGAGACCCAGTACTTC
NA,TRBJ2-1,NA,TRBV19,CASSISPNPGYNEQFF,TGTGCCAGTAGTATTTCCCCTAACCCGGGCTACAATGAGCAGTTCTTC
TRBD2,TRBJ2-5,NA,TRBV27,CASRIFRGGQETQYF,TGTGCCAGCAGGATTTTTCGGGGGGGTCAAGAGACCCAGTACTTC
TRBD1,TRBJ2-6,NA,TRBV6-2/TRBV6-3,CASSRQGTSGANVLTF,TGTGCCAGCAGCAGACAGGGGACCTCTGGGGCCAACGTCCTGACTTTC
NA,TRBJ1-5,NA,TRBV4-2,CASSQGERSNQPQHF,TGTGCCAGCAGCCAAGGGGAGAGAAGCAATCAGCCCCAGCATTTT